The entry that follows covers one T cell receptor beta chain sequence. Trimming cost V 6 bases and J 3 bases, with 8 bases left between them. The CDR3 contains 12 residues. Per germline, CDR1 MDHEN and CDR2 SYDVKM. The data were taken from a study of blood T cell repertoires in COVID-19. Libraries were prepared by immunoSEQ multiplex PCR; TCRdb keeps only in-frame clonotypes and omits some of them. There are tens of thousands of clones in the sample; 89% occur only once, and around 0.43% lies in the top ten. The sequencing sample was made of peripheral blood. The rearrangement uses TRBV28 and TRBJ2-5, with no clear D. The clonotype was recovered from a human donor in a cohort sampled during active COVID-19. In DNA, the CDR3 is TGTGCCAGCAGCCGGTCGAAAGAGACCCAGTACTTC. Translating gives CASSRSKETQYF.